This TCR beta chain was observed in a study of cytomegalovirus exposure and HLA in healthy donors. At the level of the study: Unique TCR beta sequences numbering approximately 120 million came from approximately 180 million T cells in an earlier analysis.

Vbeta (60) and Jbeta (13) primers were used in the PCR. Some clones are missing from TCRdb's copy, which holds only in-frame ones; the method was immunoSEQ multiplex PCR. This table holds fewer than 200,000 clones, roughly 81% found once. The V segment lost 5 bases and the J segment 4 bases; nucleotides outside the gene matches: 15. The CDR3 extends over 17 amino acids. From germline, CDR1 is SGHNT and CDR2 YENEEA. Worth noting for this clone: The antigen remains unidentified.

Regarding the study as a whole: A cluster of highly shared sequence variants was likely a sequencing artifact. As immune exposure information, only CMV serostatus was available.

Sequenced sample: PBMCs. The sequence was collected from a man in his late teens or twenties in good health and CMV-seropositive. The chain combines TRBV11-3 with TRBJ2-7, with 9 bases identical to TRBD1. CDR3 sequence reads: CASSPLRLGQGLYEQYF. CDR3 DNA sequence: TGTGCCAGCAGCCCACTTCGCCTGGGACAGGGTCTTTACGAGCAGTACTTC. Based on the CDR3 plus reference TRBV11-3 and TRBJ2-7, the full variable domain is EAGVVQSPRYKIIEKKQPVAFWCNPISGHNTLYWYLQNLGQGPELLIRYENEEAVDDSQLPKDRFSAERLKGVDSTLKIQPAELGDSAVYLCASSPLRLGQGLYEQYFGPGTRLTVT.